These T cell receptor beta chains were read from a single sample in a study of shared clonotypes between healthy human individuals. This table comes from immunoSEQ multiplex PCR, and its TCRdb copy is limited to in-frame clones, with some not included. The sample includes approximately 2.1 million clones, over 90% of them seen just once. Sequencing input: naive CD4+ T cells from PBMCs. The receptors come from a man in his late teens or twenties in good health. Some clones in this sample may be carry-over from other donors' samples. CDR3s include the opening cysteine and the closing phenylalanine or tryptophan. The order of the fields is D gene, V gene, clone size, J gene, CDR3 protein, CDR3 DNA. D genes are given only for firm matches. Expanded clones are given a class, and other clones once, few, many or no size at all.

-,TRBV5-1,-,TRBJ2-7,CASSLNQGPPTYEQYF,TGCGCCAGCAGCCTCAATCAGGGGCCCCCTACCTACGAGCAGTACTTC
-,TRBV19,-,TRBJ1-5,CASSITPTGQPQHF,TGTGCCAGTAGTATAACCCCGACAGGTCAGCCCCAGCATTTT
-,TRBV4-1,once,TRBJ2-7,CASSQIGQNEQYF,TGCGCCAGCAGCCAAATAGGGCAGAACGAGCAGTACTTC
TRBD1,TRBV2,-,TRBJ2-1,CASKTTTTGFGEQFF,TGTGCCAGCAAGACAACGACGACAGGGTTCGGTGAGCAGTTCTTC
-,TRBV7-3,-,TRBJ2-5,CASSRFGTFQETQYF,TGTGCCAGCAGCCGCTTCGGGACTTTCCAAGAGACCCAGTACTTC
-,TRBV28,-,TRBJ2-7,CASTMRDHLYEQYF,TGTGCCAGCACCATGAGGGACCACCTCTACGAGCAGTACTTC
-,TRBV11-2,-,TRBJ2-7,CASQVSDITYEQYF,TGTGCCAGCCAAGTCTCAGACATAACCTACGAGCAGTACTTC
-,TRBV11-3,once,TRBJ2-1,CASSHGGDGAYNEQFF,TGTGCCAGCAGCCACGGCGGGGACGGTGCCTACAATGAGCAGTTCTTC
TRBD1,TRBV11-1,-,TRBJ2-7,CASSLARQQGQPSYEQYF,TGTGCCAGCAGCTTAGCCCGACAGCAGGGACAGCCATCCTACGAGCAGTACTTC
TRBD1,TRBV7-3,-,TRBJ2-7,CASSLGTGDGEQYF,TGTGCCAGCAGCCTCGGGACAGGGGATGGAGAGCAGTACTTC
-,TRBV28,-,TRBJ2-3,CASSPNLVGTDTQYF,TGTGCCAGCAGCCCTAACTTGGTGGGCACAGATACGCAGTATTTT
-,TRBV5-1,-,TRBJ2-6,CASSLRVPGANVLTF,TGCGCCAGCAGCTTACGGGTTCCTGGGGCCAACGTCCTGACTTTC
-,TRBV28,once,TRBJ1-5,CASSLWLKQPQHF,TGTGCCAGCAGTTTATGGCTTAAACAGCCCCAGCATTTT
-,TRBV7-9,-,TRBJ2-3,CASSWVQSTDTQYF,TGTGCCAGCAGCTGGGTACAGAGCACAGATACGCAGTATTTT
TRBD2,TRBV5-1,-,TRBJ2-3,CASSATGPAGTDTQYF,TGCGCCAGCAGCGCTACCGGTCCAGCGGGAACAGATACGCAGTATTTT
-,TRBV5-6,-,TRBJ1-1,CASSLLGVVNTEAFF,TGTGCCAGCAGCTTGTTAGGGGTAGTGAACACTGAAGCTTTCTTT
-,TRBV5-1,-,TRBJ1-3,CASTQGSGNTIYF,TGCGCCAGCACACAGGGATCCGGAAACACCATATATTTT
TRBD1,TRBV15,-,TRBJ1-3,CATGGRQGLSGNTIYF,TGTGCCACTGGCGGGCGACAGGGCCTCTCTGGAAACACCATATATTTT
TRBD2,TRBV18,once,TRBJ2-7,CASSPGTSSYEQYF,TGTGCCAGCTCACCCGGGACTAGCAGCTACGAGCAGTACTTC
TRBD1,TRBV7-3,-,TRBJ2-3,CASSMTGNTDTQYF,TGTGCCAGCAGCATGACAGGGAACACAGATACGCAGTATTTT
-,TRBV28,-,TRBJ1-4,CASAERTNEKLFF,TGTGCCAGTGCAGAGAGAACTAATGAAAAACTGTTTTTT
-,TRBV5-1,-,TRBJ2-1,CASSFGDRRNEQFF,TGCGCCAGCAGCTTCGGGGACCGACGGAATGAGCAGTTCTTC